This T cell receptor beta chain was captured by sequencing in a study of regulatory T cells in long-lasting Graves disease. About the study: Newly diagnosed Graves' patients had under 3 months of antithyroid drugs. Points from the study as a whole: Persistent disease showed a preference for TRBV28, TRBJ1-2 and TRBJ2-5.

Looked up from germline, CDR1 is KGHDR and CDR2 is SFDVKD. V shed 4 bases, J shed 5 bases, and the junction held 7 bases outside the gene matches. The CDR3 length is 16 residues. As for time point: newly diagnosed GD, antithyroid drugs for less than 3 months. Preparation of the TCR library used RNA extracted from PBMCs. This clonotype appeared a few times. What it recognizes is unknown. Combining iRepertoire HTBI primers with Arm-PCR of CDR3 regions, the authors built TCR beta libraries. A single record per CDR3 protein comes from TCRdb applying MiXCR to the multiplex PCR reads. The sample has over 450,000 distinct CDR3 sequences, about 11% seen once; the top ten hold roughly 8.2%. These data were also reused for a study on T cells in Graves' hyperthyroidism and ophthalmopathy. In that study: Within blood appeared most thyroid clonotypes that had expanded above 0.001.

The rearrangement links TRBV24-1 to TRBJ2-5, with 12 bases lining up with TRBD2. The sequence was obtained from a woman between 25 and 40 years old with Graves disease. The material sequenced was peripheral blood mononuclear cells (PBMCs), taken at new diagnosis, from a patient treated with antithyroid drugs. The CDR3 is CATSDPRLAGAETQYF. DNA for the CDR3: TGTGCCACCAGTGACCCTAGACTAGCGGGAGCGGAGACCCAGTACTTC.